Listed here are 15 T cell receptor beta chains from one sample, sequenced in a study of T cell responses to AZD1222 COVID-19 vaccine. The protocol was immunoSEQ multiplex PCR, while the TCRdb copy is restricted to in-frame clones and leaves out a portion. The sample includes approximately 200,000 clones, 90% to 95% of them seen just once. This sample comprised peripheral blood, obtained 28 days after the second dose of the MenACWY control vaccine. These receptor sequences come from an adult who received the MenACWY meningococcal vaccine as a control.

The V and J genes are TRBV19 and TRBJ2-1; 8 bases are shared with TRBD1. The CDR3 is 14 residues long. Germline CDR1 reads LNHDA; CDR2 reads SQIVND (reference sequence). The V and J ends lost 3 bases and 4 bases, in that order; junction bases with no gene match: 2. The CDR3 loop is CASSMWDRYNEQFF. The CDR3 DNA reads as TGTGCCAGTAGTATGTGGGACAGGTACAATGAGCAGTTCTTC. Drawing the rest from reference TRBV19 and TRBJ2-1, the complete variable domain is DGGITQSPKYLFRKEGQNVTLSCEQNLNHDAMYWYRQDPGQGLRLIYYSQIVNDFQKGDIAEGYSVSREKKESFPLTVTSAQKNPTAFYLCASSMWDRYNEQFFGPGTRLTVL.

V gene TRBV11-2 combines with J gene TRBJ2-2, with TRBD1 identical over 10 bases. Germline CDR1 is SGHAT and CDR2 is FQNNGV. V was clipped by 5 bases and J by 4 bases; unmatched bases: 13. The CDR3 spans 18 residues. The CDR3: CASSLHLTGQGRTGELFF. CDR3 in DNA: TGTGCCAGCAGCCTCCATCTGACGGGACAGGGGCGCACCGGGGAGCTGTTTTTT.

The chain combines TRBV20-1 with TRBJ2-3; no clear D. In germline, CDR1 is DFQATT, CDR2 SNEGSKA (reference sequence). The CDR3 length is 10 residues. Deletions cut 4 bases from V and 5 bases from J, with 4 bases between. In DNA form, the CDR3 reads TGCAGTGCTAATGAAGATACGCAGTATTTT. Its translation is CSANEDTQYF.

The chain couples TRBV6-5 to TRBJ1-2; 11 bases are a match to TRBD1. After removal of 5 bases from V and 4 bases from J, the junction contained 3 bases not matched to a gene. This CDR3 has 14 residues. CDR1 and CDR2 from the germline V gene are MNHEY and SVGAGI. CDR3 amino acids: CASSPGQGVYGYTF. In nucleotides, the CDR3 is TGTGCCAGCAGTCCGGGACAGGGGGTCTATGGCTACACCTTC.

The gene calls are TRBV19 and TRBJ1-5; D not certain. V lost 1 base to trimming and J lost 6 bases, with 16 bases between them. The CDR3 contains 16 residues. Germline V gene sequence: CDR1 LNHDA, CDR2 SQIVND (reference sequence). The CDR3 reads CASSIGPTFRSQPQHF. CDR3 in DNA: TGTGCCAGTAGTATAGGTCCGACGTTTAGGAGTCAGCCCCAGCATTTT.

The genes are TRBV6-2 or TRBV6-3 and TRBJ2-3, with D hard to call. The length of the CDR3 is 16 residues. CDR1 and CDR2 from the germline V gene are MNHEY and SVGEGT. V gave up 0 bases and J gave up 4 bases, with 14 bases separating them. Here the CDR3 reads CASSYSSKTLPDTQYF. Written as DNA, the CDR3 is TGTGCCAGCAGTTACTCGAGCAAGACCCTCCCAGATACGCAGTATTTT.

This sequence joins TRBV5-1 and TRBJ1-1; D possibly corresponds to TRBD1 (5 bases). The CDR3 contains 13 residues. V lost 2 bases to trimming and J lost 3 bases, with 8 bases between them. Germline loops: CDR1 SGHRS, CDR2 YFSETQ. For the CDR3, the DNA is TGCGCCAGCAGCTTCAGGGTCGACACTGAAGCTTTCTTT. Amino acid sequence: CASSFRVDTEAFF.

The chain carries TRBV5-1 and TRBJ2-3, with TRBD2 matching over 8 bases. Trimming took 0 bases from V and 4 from J; bases not matched to a gene: 10. The CDR3 consists of 17 residues. Germline-derived CDR1 and CDR2 are SGHRS and YFSETQ. CDR3 nucleotide sequence: TGCGCCAGCAGCTTGGAAAGAAGCGGGGGAGGGGCAGATACGCAGTATTTT. Protein product: CASSLERSGGGADTQYF.

This rearrangement joins TRBV28 to TRBJ2-3, with TRBD2 identical over 7 bases. J was trimmed by 3 bases and V by 7 bases; bases with no gene match: 4. The CDR3 sequence is 13 residues long. Looked up from germline, CDR1 is MDHEN and CDR2 is SYDVKM. The CDR3 bases are TGTGCCAGCACCTCGGGGGGAACAGATACGCAGTATTTT. Protein product: CASTSGGTDTQYF. Full variable domain (missing parts from reference TRBV28 and TRBJ2-3): DVKVTQSSRYLVKRTGEKVFLECVQDMDHENMFWYRQDPGLGLRLIYFSYDVKMKEKGDIPEGYSVSREKKERFSLILESASTNQTSMYLCASTSGGTDTQYFGPGTRLTVL.

V is TRBV6-5 and J is TRBJ2-7, with D tentatively TRBD1 (6 bases). This CDR3 is 15 amino acids long. Trimming cost V 4 bases and J 5 bases, with 18 bases left between them. Germline CDR1 and CDR2: MNHEY and SVGAGI. DNA of the CDR3: TGTGCCAGCAGTTCCGGACAGACACCCTGGGACGAGCAGTACTTC. As protein: CASSSGQTPWDEQYF.

This chain uses TRBV30 with TRBJ2-7, with D perhaps matching TRBD2 (5 bases). The CDR3 loop spans 12 amino acids. From germline, CDR1 is GTSNPN and CDR2 SVGIG (reference sequence). With 1 base removed from V and 6 bases from J, the gap between germline ends came to 10 bases. The CDR3: CAWSGMGAEQYF. DNA of the CDR3: TGTGCCTGGAGTGGGATGGGAGCCGAGCAGTACTTC.

This clone was recorded once. Germline is not matched at one junction end, which may reflect a read error. The J gene is TRBJ1-5, the V gene TRBV18, with D unclear. The CDR3 totals 14 residues. Germline V lookup: CDR1 KGHSH, CDR2 LQKENI. DNA of the CDR3: TGTGCCAGCTCATCCGAGGCAGCCAATGAGCCCCAGCATTTT. It translates to CASSSEAANEPQHF.

The chain joins TRBV7-9 to TRBJ1-4, with D tentatively TRBD1 (6 bases). Deletions cut 5 bases from V and 4 bases from J, with 11 bases between. The length of the CDR3 is 14 residues. CDR1 SEHNR and CDR2 FQNEAQ come from the germline V gene (reference sequence). The CDR3 sequence is CASSPRGINEKLFF. The CDR3 DNA follows: TGTGCCAGCAGCCCCAGGGGTATTAATGAAAAACTGTTTTTT.

V usage is TRBV2 and J usage is TRBJ2-7, with a tentative D call TRBD2 (6 bases). V was shortened by 6 bases and J by 4 bases, with 13 bases between the two germline ends. From germline, CDR1 is SNHLY and CDR2 FYNNEI. This CDR3 region has 13 residues. The CDR3 sequence is CASSVTGGYEQYF. The CDR3 coding sequence is TGTGCCAGCAGCGTAACAGGAGGGTACGAGCAGTACTTC. Full variable domain (remainder filled in from reference TRBV2 and TRBJ2-7): EPEVTQTPSHQVTQMGQEVILRCVPISNHLYFYWYRQILGQKVEFLVSFYNNEISEKSEIFDDQFSVERPDGSNFTLKIRSTKLEDSAMYFCASSVTGGYEQYFGPGTRLTVT.

The chain has TRBV25-1 and TRBJ2-1, with unresolved D. Looked up from germline, CDR1 is MGHDK and CDR2 is SYGVNS. The CDR3 extends over 12 amino acids. Trimming left V 2 bases short and J 10 bases short, with 9 bases between. CDR3 in DNA: TGTGCCAGCAGTGAAATCGGCGGCGAGCAGTTCTTC. This translates into CASSEIGGEQFF. Filled out from reference TRBV25-1 and TRBJ2-1, the complete variable domain reads EADIYQTPRYLVIGTGKKITLECSQTMGHDKMYWYQQDPGMELHLIHYSYGVNSTEKGDLSSESTVSRIRTEHFPLTLESARPSHTSQYLCASSEIGGEQFFGPGTRLTVL.